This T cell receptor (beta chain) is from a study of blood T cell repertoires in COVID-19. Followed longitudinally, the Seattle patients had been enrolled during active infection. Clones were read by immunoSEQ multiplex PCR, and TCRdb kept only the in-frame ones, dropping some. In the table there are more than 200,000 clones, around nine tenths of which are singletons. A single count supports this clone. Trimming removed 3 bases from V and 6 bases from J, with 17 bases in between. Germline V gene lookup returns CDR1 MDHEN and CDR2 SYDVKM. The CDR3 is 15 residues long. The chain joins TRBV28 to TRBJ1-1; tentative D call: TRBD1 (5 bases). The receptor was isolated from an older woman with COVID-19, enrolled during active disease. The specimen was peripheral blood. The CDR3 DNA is TGTGCCAGCAGTTTGCAGGGCCGGTCGACGCCTGAAGCTTTCTTT. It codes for CASSLQGRSTPEAFF.